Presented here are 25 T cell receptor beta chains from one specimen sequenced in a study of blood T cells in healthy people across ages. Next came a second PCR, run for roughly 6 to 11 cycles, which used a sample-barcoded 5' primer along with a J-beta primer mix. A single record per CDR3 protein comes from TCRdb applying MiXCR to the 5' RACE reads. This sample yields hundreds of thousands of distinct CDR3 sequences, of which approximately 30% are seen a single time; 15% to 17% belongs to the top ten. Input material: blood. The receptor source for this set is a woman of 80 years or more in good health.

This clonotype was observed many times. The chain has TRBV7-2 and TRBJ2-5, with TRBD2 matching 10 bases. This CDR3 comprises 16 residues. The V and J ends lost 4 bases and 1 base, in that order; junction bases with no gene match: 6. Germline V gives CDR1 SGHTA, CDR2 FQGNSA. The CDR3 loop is CASSSMTSGPQETQYF. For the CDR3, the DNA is TGTGCCAGCAGCTCGATGACTAGCGGGCCCCAAGAGACCCAGTACTTC.

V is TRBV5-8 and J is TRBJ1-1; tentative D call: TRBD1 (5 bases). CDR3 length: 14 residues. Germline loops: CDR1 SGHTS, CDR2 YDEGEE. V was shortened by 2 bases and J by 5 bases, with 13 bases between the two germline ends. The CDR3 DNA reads TGTGCCAGCAGCTTCCCCAGGGCGGGGACTGAAGCTTTCTTT. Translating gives CASSFPRAGTEAFF.

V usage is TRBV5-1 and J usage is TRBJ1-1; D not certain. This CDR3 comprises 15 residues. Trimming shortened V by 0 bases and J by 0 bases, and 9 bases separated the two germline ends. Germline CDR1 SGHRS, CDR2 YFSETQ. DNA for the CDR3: TGCGCCAGCAGCTTGGGCAGTTCCATGAACACTGAAGCTTTCTTT. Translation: CASSLGSSMNTEAFF.

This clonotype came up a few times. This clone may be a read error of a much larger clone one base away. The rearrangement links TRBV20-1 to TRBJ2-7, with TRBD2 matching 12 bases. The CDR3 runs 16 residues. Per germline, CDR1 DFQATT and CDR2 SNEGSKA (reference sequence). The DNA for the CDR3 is TGCGGTGCTAGACCTAGCGGGGGGGACTATACCTACGAGCAGTACTTC. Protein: CGARPSGGDYTYEQYF.

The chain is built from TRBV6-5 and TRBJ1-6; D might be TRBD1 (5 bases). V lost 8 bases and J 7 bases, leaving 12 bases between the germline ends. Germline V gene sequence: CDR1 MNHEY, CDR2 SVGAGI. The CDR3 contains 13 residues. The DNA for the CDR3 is TGTGCCAGCCGAACCAGGGTGAATTCACCCCTCCACTTT. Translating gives CASRTRVNSPLHF.

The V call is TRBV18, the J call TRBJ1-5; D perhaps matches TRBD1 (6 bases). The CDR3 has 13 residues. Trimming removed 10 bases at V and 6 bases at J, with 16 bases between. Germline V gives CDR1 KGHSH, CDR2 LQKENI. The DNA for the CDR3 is TGTGCCAACGTTTTGGGGGCCAGTCAGCCCCAGCATTTT. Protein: CANVLGASQPQHF.

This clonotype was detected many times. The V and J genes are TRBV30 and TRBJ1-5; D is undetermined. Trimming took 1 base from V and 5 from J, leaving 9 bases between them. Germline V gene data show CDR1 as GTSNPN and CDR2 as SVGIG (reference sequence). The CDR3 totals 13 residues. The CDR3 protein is CAWSGSGDQPQHF. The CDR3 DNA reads TGTGCCTGGAGTGGGTCAGGCGATCAGCCCCAGCATTTT.

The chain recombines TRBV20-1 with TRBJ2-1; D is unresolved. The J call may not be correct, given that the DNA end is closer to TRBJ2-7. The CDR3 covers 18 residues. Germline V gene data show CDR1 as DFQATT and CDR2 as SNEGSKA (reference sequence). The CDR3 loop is CSASPDGVSMTSYNEQYF. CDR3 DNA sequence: TGCAGTGCTAGTCCCGATGGGGTCAGCATGACCTCCTACAATGAGCAGTACTTC.

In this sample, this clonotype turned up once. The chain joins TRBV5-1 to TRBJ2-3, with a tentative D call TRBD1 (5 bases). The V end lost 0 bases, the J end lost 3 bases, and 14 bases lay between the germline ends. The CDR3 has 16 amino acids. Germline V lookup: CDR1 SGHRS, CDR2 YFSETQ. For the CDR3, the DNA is TGCGCCAGCAGCTTGGGGACAACCTTAGGTACAGATACGCAGTATTTT. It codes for CASSLGTTLGTDTQYF.

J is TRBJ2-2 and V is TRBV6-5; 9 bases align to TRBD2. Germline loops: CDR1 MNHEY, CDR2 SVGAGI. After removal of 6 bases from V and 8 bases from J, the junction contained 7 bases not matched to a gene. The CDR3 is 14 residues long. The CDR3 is CASSPSGVPGELFF. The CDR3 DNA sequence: TGTGCCAGCAGCCCTAGCGGGGTCCCAGGGGAGCTGTTTTTT.

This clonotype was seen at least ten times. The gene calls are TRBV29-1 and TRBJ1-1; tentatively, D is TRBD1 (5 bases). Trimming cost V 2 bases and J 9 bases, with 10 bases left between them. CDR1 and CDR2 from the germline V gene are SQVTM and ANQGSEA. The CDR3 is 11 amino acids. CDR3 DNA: TGCAGCGTTGAACCCGGGGCCCAAGCTTTCTTT. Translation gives CSVEPGAQAFF.

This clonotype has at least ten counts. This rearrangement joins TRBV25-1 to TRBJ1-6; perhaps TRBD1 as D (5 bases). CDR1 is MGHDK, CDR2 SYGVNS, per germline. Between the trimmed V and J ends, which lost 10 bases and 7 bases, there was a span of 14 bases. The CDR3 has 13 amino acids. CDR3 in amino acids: CATGRAPNSPLHF. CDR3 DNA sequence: TGTGCCACCGGCAGGGCCCCAAATTCACCCCTCCACTTT.

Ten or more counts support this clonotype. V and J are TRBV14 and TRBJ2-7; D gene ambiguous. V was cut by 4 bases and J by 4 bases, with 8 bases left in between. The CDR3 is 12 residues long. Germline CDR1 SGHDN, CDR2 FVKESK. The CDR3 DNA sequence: TGTGCCAGCAGCCGTAGCAGGTACGAGCAGTACTTC. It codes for CASSRSRYEQYF.

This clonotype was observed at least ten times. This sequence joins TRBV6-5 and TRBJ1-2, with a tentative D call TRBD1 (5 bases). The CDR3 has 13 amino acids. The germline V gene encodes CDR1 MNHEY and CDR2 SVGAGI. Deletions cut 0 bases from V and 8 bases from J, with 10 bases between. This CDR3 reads CASSYSQGAGYTF. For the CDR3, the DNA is TGTGCCAGCAGTTACTCCCAGGGAGCGGGCTACACCTTC.

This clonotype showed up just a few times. The CDR3 region is CASSFFRDQPQHF. The CDR3 nucleotides are TGTGCCAGCAGTTTTTTCCGGGATCAGCCCCAGCATTTT. The V call is TRBV6-5, the J call TRBJ1-5; D is unresolved. Germline V CDR1 and CDR2: MNHEY, SVGAGI. This CDR3 has 13 amino acids. Trimming shortened V by 4 bases and J by 5 bases, and 9 bases separated the two germline ends.

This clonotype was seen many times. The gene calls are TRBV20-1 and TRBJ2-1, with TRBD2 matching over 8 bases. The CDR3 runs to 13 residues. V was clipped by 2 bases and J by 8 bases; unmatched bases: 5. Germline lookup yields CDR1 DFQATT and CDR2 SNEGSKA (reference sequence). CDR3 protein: CSARSGGADEQFF. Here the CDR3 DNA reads TGCAGTGCTAGATCGGGGGGGGCCGATGAGCAGTTCTTC.

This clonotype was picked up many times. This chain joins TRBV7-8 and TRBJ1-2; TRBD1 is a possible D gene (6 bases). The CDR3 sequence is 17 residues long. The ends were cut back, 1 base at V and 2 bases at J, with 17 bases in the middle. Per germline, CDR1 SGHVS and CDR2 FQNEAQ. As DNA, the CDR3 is TGTGCCAGCAGCTTAGGGTCGTCACAGGGAGCCAACTATGGCTACACCTTC. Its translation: CASSLGSSQGANYGYTF.

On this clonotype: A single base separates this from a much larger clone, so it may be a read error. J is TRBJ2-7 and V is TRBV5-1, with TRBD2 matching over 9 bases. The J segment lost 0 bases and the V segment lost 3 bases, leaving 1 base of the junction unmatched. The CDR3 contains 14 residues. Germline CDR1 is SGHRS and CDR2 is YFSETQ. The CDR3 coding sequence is TGCGCCAGCAGCTGTAGCGGGGGCTCCTACGAGCAGTACTTC. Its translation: CASSCSGGSYEQYF.

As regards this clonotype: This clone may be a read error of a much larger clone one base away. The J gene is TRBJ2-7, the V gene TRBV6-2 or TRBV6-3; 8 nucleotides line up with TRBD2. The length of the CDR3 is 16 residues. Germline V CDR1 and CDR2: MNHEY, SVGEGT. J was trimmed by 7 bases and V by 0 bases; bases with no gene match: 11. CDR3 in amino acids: CASSYSPGGRPDEQYF. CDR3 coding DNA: TGTGCCAGCAGTTACTCTCCGGGGGGGCGCCCCGATGAGCAGTACTTC.

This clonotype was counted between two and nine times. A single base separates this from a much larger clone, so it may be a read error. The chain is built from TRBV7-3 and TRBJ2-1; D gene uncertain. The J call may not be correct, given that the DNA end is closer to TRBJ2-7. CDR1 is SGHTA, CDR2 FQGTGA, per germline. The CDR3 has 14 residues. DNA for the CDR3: TGTGCCAGCAGCTTAGGGCCGTTCCCCAATGAGCAGTACTTC. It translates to CASSLGPFPNEQYF.

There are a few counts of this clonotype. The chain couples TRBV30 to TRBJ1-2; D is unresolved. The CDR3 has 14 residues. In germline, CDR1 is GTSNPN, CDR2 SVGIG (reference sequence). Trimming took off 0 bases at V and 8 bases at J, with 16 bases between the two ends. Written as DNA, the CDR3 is TGTGCCTGGAGTGTGGGATTCAGCGGGCCCGGCTACACCTTC. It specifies CAWSVGFSGPGYTF.

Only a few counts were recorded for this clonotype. This CDR3 is CASSLGSYYEAFF. CDR3 in DNA: TGTGCCAGCAGCTTAGGGTCTTATTATGAAGCTTTCTTT. The genes are TRBV7-9 and TRBJ1-1; D not resolved. The V gene lost 1 base and the J gene lost 7 bases, with 10 bases spanning the gap. Germline assignment: CDR1 SEHNR and CDR2 FQNEAQ (reference sequence). The CDR3 totals 13 residues.

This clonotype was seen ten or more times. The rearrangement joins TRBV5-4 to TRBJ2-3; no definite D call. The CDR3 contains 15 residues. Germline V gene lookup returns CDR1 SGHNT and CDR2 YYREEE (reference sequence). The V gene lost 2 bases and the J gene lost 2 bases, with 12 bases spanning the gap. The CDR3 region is CASSLSAASTDTQYF. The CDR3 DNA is TGTGCCAGCAGCTTATCGGCGGCTTCCACAGATACGCAGTATTTT. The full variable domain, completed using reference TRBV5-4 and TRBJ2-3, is ETGVTQSPTHLIKTRGQQVTLRCSSQSGHNTVSWYQQALGQGPQFIFQYYREEENGRGNFPPRFSGLQFPNYSSELNVNALELDDSALYLCASSLSAASTDTQYFGPGTRLTVL.

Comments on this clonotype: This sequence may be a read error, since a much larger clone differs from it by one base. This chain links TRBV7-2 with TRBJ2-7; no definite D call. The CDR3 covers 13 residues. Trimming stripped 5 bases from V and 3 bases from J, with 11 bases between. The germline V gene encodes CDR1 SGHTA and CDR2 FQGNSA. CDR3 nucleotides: TGTGCCAGCAGCCCCGGTTTTGGCTACGAGCAGTACTTC. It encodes CASSPGFGYEQYF.

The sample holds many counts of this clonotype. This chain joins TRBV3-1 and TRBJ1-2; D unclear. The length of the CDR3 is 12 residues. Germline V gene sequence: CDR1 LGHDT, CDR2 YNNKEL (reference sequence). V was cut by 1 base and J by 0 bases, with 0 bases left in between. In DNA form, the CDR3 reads TGTGCCAGCAGCCAAGCTAACTATGGCTACACCTTC. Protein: CASSQANYGYTF.